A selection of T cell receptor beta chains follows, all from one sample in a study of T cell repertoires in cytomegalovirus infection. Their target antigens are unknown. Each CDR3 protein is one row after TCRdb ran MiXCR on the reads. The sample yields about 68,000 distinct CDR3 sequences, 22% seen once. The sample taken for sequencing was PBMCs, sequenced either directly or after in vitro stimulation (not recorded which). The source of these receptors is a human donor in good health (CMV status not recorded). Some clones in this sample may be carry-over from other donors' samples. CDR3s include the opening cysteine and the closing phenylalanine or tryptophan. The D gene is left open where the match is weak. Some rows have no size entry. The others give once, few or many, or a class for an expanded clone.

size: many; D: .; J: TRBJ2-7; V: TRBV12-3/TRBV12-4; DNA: TGTGCCAGCAGCCCGACCGATTACGAGCAGTACTTC; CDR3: CASSPTDYEQYF
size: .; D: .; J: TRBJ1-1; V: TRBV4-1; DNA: TGCGCCAGCAGCCAAGACCAGGGGACAACTGAAGCTTTCTTT; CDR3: CASSQDQGTTEAFF
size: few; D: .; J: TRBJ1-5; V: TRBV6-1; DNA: TGTGCCAGCGTAGATCAGCCCCAGCATTTT; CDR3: CASVDQPQHF
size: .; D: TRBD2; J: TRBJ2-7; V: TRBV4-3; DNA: TGCGCCAGCAGCCAAGGGAGCGGGGGTTCCTACGAGCAGTACTTC; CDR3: CASSQGSGGSYEQYF
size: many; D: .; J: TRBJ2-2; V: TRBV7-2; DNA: TGTGCCAGCAGCTTAGCTCCCAGAATAAACACCGGGGAGCTGTTTTTT; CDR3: CASSLAPRINTGELFF
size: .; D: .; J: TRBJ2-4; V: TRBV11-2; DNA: TGTGCCAGCAGCTTACAGGCCCTAGCCAAAAACATTCAGTACTTC; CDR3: CASSLQALAKNIQYF
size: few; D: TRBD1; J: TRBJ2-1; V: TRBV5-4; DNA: TGTGCCAGCAGCTTGGGGTCGGGGACAGGGACCCAGTTCTTC; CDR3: CASSLGSGTGTQFF
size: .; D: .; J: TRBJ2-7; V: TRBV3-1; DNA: TGTGCCAGCAGCCAAGAGGGTCTTAGTAACCACGAGCAGTACTTC; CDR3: CASSQEGLSNHEQYF
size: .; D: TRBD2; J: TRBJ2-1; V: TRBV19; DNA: TGTGCCAGTAGTATCCTAAGGACTAGCGGGGCCTCCCTTAAGCAGTTCTTC; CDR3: CASSILRTSGASLKQFF
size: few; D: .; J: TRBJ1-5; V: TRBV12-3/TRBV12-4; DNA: TGTGCCAGCGGGGGGGCCCAGCCCCAGCATTTT; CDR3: CASGGAQPQHF
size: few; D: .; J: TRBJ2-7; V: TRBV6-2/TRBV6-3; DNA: TGTGCCAGCAGTTACTCCCAGGTGAACTACGAGCAGTACTTC; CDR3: CASSYSQVNYEQYF
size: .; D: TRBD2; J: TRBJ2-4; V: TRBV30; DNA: TGTGCCTGGAGCGTACCAGGACTAGCGGAAGCCAAAAACATTCAGTACTTC; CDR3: CAWSVPGLAEAKNIQYF
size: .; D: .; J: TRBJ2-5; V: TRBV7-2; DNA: TGTGCCAGCAGCGAGAAAGGCGGGCGGTCCCAGTACTTC; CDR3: CASSEKGGRSQYF
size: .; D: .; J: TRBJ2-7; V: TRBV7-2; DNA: TGTGCCAGCAGCTTAGGCGCAGCCCGCTACGAGCAGTACTTC; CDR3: CASSLGAARYEQYF
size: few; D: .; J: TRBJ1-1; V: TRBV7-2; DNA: TGTGCCAGCAGCCCACGGAGCACTGAAGCTTTCTTT; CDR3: CASSPRSTEAFF
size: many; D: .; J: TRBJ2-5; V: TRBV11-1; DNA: TGTGCCAGCAGCTTTTTCAGGGAAGAGACCCAGTACTTC; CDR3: CASSFFREETQYF
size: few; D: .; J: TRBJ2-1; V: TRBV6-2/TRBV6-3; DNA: TGTGCCAGCACTTTTCTACAGGATTCCAATGAGCAGTTCTTC; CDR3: CASTFLQDSNEQFF
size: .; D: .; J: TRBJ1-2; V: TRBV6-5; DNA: TGTGCCAGCAGTTCGGTCGGGCGCGGCTACACCTTC; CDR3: CASSSVGRGYTF
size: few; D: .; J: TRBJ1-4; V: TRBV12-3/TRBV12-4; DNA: TGTGCCAGCGCGGCGGCTAATGAAAAACTGTTTTTT; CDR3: CASAAANEKLFF
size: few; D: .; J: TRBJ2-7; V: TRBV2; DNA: TGTGCCAGCACGGCGATCTACGAGCAGTACTTC; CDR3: CASTAIYEQYF
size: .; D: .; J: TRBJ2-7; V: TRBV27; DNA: TGTGCCAGCAGCCCTGAGACAGGTTCCTACGAGCAGTACTTC; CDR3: CASSPETGSYEQYF
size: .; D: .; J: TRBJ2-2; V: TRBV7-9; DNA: TGTGCCAGCAGCTTAGGGCGTCGGATCCCCCCGAACACCGGGGAGCTGTTTTTT; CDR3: CASSLGRRIPPNTGELFF
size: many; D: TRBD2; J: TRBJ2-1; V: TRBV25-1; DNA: TGTGCCAGCAGTGGAGCGGGATCCAACAATGAGCAGTTCTTC; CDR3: CASSGAGSNNEQFF
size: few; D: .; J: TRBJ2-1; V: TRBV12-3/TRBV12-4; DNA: TGTGCCAGCAGAGGAAGCGGCCACAATGAGCAGTTCTTC; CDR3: CASRGSGHNEQFF
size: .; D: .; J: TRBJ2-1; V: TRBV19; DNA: TGTGCCAGTAGTATGTTGGGAACAGGTAGCTCCTACAATGAGCAGTTCTTC; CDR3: CASSMLGTGSSYNEQFF
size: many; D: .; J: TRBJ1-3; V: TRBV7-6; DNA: TGTGCCAGCAGCTCGGAGGACGGAGTTGGAAACACCATATATTTT; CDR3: CASSSEDGVGNTIYF
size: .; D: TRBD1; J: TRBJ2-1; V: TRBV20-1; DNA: TGCAGTGCTAGGGATGGACAGGGGTCTGACAATGAGCAGTTCTTC; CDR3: CSARDGQGSDNEQFF
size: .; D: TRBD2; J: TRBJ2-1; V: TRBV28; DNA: TGTGCCAGCCGGTCGGGGGGGCGCGACGAGCAGTTCTTC; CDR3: CASRSGGRDEQFF
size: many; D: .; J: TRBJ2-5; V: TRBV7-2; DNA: TGTGCCAGCAGCGCCGCGGTAGACCAGTACTTC; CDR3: CASSAAVDQYF
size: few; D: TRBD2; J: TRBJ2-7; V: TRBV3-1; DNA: TGTGCCAGCAGGGCGGGGACTAGCGGGTGGTACGAGCAGTACTTC; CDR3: CASRAGTSGWYEQYF
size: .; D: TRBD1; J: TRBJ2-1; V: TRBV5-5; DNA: TGTGCCACCTCAACGGGACAGCCCGTCAATGAGCAGTTCTTC; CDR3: CATSTGQPVNEQFF
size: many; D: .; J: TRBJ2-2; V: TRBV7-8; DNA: TGTGCCAGCAGCTCTTTGAGGACCGGGGAGCTGTTTTTT; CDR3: CASSSLRTGELFF
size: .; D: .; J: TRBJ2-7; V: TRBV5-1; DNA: TGCGCCAGCAGCTTGGGGTACTACGAGCAGTACTTC; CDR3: CASSLGYYEQYF
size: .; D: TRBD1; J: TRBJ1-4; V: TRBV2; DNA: TGTGCCAGCAGGGAAACAGGGGATGTCGAAAAACTGTTTTTT; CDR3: CASRETGDVEKLFF
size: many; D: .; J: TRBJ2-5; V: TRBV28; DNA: TGTGCCAGCACGATTACCCGGGGGCGTGTTGGGACCCAGTACTTC; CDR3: CASTITRGRVGTQYF
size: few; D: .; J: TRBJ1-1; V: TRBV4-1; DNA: TGCGCCAGCAGCCAAACTACAGTCATGAACACTGAAGCTTTCTTT; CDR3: CASSQTTVMNTEAFF
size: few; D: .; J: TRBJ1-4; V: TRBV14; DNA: TGTGCCAGCAGCCAAGTCGAGTTTCAAGGTGAAAAACTGTTTTTT; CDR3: CASSQVEFQGEKLFF
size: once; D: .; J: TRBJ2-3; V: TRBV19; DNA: TGTGCCAGTAGTATTGGGGCAGCACCGCGCACAGATACGCAGTATTTT; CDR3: CASSIGAAPRTDTQYF
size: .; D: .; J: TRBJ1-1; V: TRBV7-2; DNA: TGTGCCAGCAGCTTTAGGGGTCCTGAAGCTTTCTTT; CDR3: CASSFRGPEAFF
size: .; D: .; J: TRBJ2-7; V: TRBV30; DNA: TGTGCCTGGAGTTCCCCGGGACCCGCTCACTACGAGCAGTACTTC; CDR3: CAWSSPGPAHYEQYF
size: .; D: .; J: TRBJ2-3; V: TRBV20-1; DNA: TGCAGTGCTAGAGGGGGGCGGGCAGATACGCAGTATTTT; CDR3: CSARGGRADTQYF
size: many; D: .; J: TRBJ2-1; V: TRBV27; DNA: TGTGCCAGCTTCCTCAGTGGGGAAGTCGCCTACAATGAGCAGTTCTTC; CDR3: CASFLSGEVAYNEQFF
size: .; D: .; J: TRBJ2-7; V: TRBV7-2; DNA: TGTGCCAGCAACTGGCTCGGAGACTCCTACGAGCAGTACTTC; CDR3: CASNWLGDSYEQYF
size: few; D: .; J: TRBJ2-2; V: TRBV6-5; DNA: TGTGCCAGCAGTTACTCGAGGGTAACCGGGGAGCTGTTTTTT; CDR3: CASSYSRVTGELFF
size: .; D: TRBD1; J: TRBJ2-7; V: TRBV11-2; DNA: TGTGCCAGCAGCTTGGGGACAGGGGATGCCTACGAGCAGTACTTC; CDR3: CASSLGTGDAYEQYF
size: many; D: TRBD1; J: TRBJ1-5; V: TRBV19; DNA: TGTGCCAGTAGTATTGTAGCCGGACAGGGCCATCAGCCCCAGCATTTT; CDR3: CASSIVAGQGHQPQHF
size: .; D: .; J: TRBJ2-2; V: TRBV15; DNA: TGTGCCACCAGCAGCCTTCCGCCCGGGAGTGGCACCGGGGAGCTGTTTTTT; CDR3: CATSSLPPGSGTGELFF
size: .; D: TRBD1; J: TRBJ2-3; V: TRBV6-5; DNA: TGTGCCAGCAGTTATTCCCTCGGGACAGGGTCAGATACGCAGTATTTT; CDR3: CASSYSLGTGSDTQYF
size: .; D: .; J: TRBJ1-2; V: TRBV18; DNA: TGTGCCAGCTCACAGGGCTCAAACTATGGCTACACCTTC; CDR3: CASSQGSNYGYTF
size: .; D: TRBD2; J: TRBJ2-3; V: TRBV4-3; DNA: TGCGCCAGCAGCCAAGAGCTAGCGGGAGTAGATACGCAGTATTTT; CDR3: CASSQELAGVDTQYF
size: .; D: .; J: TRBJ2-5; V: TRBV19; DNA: TGTGCCAGTAGTATTCGCCCTTTGGAGACCCAGTACTTC; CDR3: CASSIRPLETQYF
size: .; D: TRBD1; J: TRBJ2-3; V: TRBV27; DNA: TGTGCCAGCAGGACGACAGGGGATACGCAGTATTTT; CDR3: CASRTTGDTQYF